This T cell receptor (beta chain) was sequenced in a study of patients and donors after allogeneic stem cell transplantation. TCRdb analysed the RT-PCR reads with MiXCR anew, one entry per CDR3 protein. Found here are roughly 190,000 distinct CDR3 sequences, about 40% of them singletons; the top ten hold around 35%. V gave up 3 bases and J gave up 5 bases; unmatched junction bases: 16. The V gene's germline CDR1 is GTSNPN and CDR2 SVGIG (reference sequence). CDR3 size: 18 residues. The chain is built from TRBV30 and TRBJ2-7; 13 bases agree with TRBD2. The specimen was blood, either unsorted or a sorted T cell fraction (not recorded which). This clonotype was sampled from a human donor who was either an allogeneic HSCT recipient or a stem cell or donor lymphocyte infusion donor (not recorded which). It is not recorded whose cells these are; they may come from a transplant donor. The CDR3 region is CAWRGGWATSGRIHEQYF. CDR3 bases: TGTGCCTGGAGAGGGGGTTGGGCGACTAGCGGGAGGATCCACGAGCAGTACTTC. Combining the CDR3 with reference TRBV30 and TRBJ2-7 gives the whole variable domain SQTIHQWPATLVQPVGSPLSLECTVEGTSNPNLYWYRQAAGRGLQLLFYSVGIGQISSEVPQNLSASRPQDRQFILSSKKLLLSDSGFYLCAWRGGWATSGRIHEQYFGPGTRLTVT.